The source of this TCR beta chain is a study of T cell repertoires in cytomegalovirus infection. Background on the study: It was recently identified HLA-C-restricted and well-studied HLA-B-restricted CMV epitopes that the study used. Matching HLA type, along with CMV infection, was indicated by public TCR beta signatures. The study, taken as a whole, reports: Identification of carriers of CMV plus the relevant HLA was achieved through cumulative public TCR beta family frequency.

For this clonotype: What it binds is unknown.

TCRdb itself ran the reads through MiXCR, one entry per CDR3 protein. This sample has about 110,000 distinct CDR3 sequences, with approximately 28% found just once. V was trimmed by 6 bases and J by 4 bases, leaving 15 bases between them. The CDR3 is 15 amino acids. The V gene is TRBV12-3 or TRBV12-4, the J gene TRBJ2-2, with D tentatively TRBD1 (6 bases). This TCR came from a human donor in good health (CMV status not recorded). Some clones in this sample may be carry-over from other donors' samples. The sequencing here drew on CD8+ T cells from cultured PBMCs, taken from culture after CMV antigen stimulation. The CDR3: CASSLRDMITGELFF. For the CDR3, the DNA is TGTGCCAGCAGCCTTAGGGACATGATCACCGGGGAGCTGTTTTTT.